These T cell receptor beta chains were read from a single sample in a study of cytomegalovirus exposure and HLA in healthy donors. Repertoires were generated with immunoSEQ multiplex PCR, while TCRdb's copy carries only in-frame clones and drops some. This listing includes about 210,000 clones. Sequenced input: PBMCs. The receptors stem from a woman in her twenties or thirties in good health and CMV-seropositive. The CDR3 runs from the conserved cysteine through the conserved F or W.

V gene | CDR3 protein
TRBV5-1 | CASRSTSEGGETQYF
TRBV21-1 | CASSKLTGGNEKLFF
TRBV19 | CASSIALETYEQYF
TRBV28 | CASSTYRTLYEQYF
TRBV10-3 | CAISEPLLYNEQFF
TRBV19 | CASSITGTSGEQYF
TRBV27 | CASSLLLAGGPSTDTQYF
TRBV4-2 | CASSQEPQGTTFYGYTF
TRBV27 | CASKRQEPGAYGYTF
TRBV18 | CASSPRPGELDTGELFF
TRBV29-1 | CSAERASSETYEQYF
TRBV6-6 | CASSRTSPRDQPQHF
TRBV29-1 | CSVQEREGRTEAFF
TRBV11-2 | CASREGLLEEKLFF
TRBV30 | CAWGRLAGPYEQYF
TRBV6-6 | CASSYFSNTADTQYF
TRBV14 | CASSPEDNYGYTF
TRBV18 | CASSPGTSSYEQYF
TRBV5-3 | CARSFGDGKDSNQPQHF
TRBV7-9 | CASSLTGGRYEQYF
TRBV11-2 | CASSLGRSGGAIDTQYF
TRBV18 | CASSRTDRNYGYTF
TRBV4-1 | CASSQSTRGGNEQFF
TRBV27 | CASSIRDRGPSALHF
TRBV27 | CASSSLLTGGYEQYF
TRBV28 | CASSLSPDGYGYTF
TRBV19 | CASTPAGTVYNSPLHF
TRBV9 | CASSVGLELAGSTDTQYF
TRBV11-2 | CASSSQGGGGDVGYNEQFF
TRBV6-4 | CASSDSSGVTDTQYF
TRBV4-3 | CASSQAGAADTQYF
TRBV19 | CASSTSGLETQYF
TRBV5-6 | CASSGGLGVRTDTQYF
TRBV6-1 | CASSSGDQETQYF
TRBV9 | CASSVGQGQWYEQYF
TRBV7-8 | CASSLGVRLAGEYNEQFF
TRBV6-1 | CASSRQGSYNEQFF
TRBV5-4 | CASSTPTLGTAHPQTF
TRBV5-1 | CASSVGASGNTIYF
TRBV18 | CASSLPGTENTGELFF
TRBV2 | CASRAPGLAGAEQYF
TRBV6-5 | CASSYSAAGQEYGYTF
TRBV11-2 | CASSWDRDNQPQHF
TRBV19 | CASSIRQGAAGELFF
TRBV7-2 | CASSFEGGTSSYEQYF